This T cell receptor (beta chain) was retrieved from a study of post-analysis software for immune sequencing data. At the level of the study: Courses of disease covered relapsing-remitting, secondary progressive and progressive-relapsing multiple sclerosis. Regarding the study as a whole: Versus controls, multiple sclerosis patients showed significantly lower diversity (normalized Chao1). Samples from one preparation batch, clustered by F measure, grouped strongly together. In patients, TRBV5-6, TRBV5-1 and TRBV20-1 belonged to 4 or 5 TRBV segments found more frequently than in controls.

Each TCR beta cDNA library carried unique molecular identifiers. The T cell input of roughly 0.95 to 10 million gave about 470,000 cDNA molecules. One entry per CDR3 protein, called by TCRdb with MiXCR from the PCR reads. The table has about 820,000 distinct CDR3 sequences, about 53% seen once; the top ten hold approximately 4.4%. Germline V gene lookup returns CDR1 DFQATT and CDR2 SNEGSKA (reference sequence). The CDR3 loop spans 13 amino acids. V was trimmed by 5 bases and J by 4 bases, leaving 14 bases between them. A word on this clonotype: Its antigen is unidentified.

V and J are TRBV20-1 and TRBJ1-2; D is perhaps TRBD1 (6 bases). This sequence originates from a girl aged 5-17 years with multiple sclerosis. Sample: blood. In nucleotides, the CDR3 is TGCAGTGCTGGAAGGGGGGCGGGCTATGGCTACACCTTC. Its protein product is CSAGRGAGYGYTF.